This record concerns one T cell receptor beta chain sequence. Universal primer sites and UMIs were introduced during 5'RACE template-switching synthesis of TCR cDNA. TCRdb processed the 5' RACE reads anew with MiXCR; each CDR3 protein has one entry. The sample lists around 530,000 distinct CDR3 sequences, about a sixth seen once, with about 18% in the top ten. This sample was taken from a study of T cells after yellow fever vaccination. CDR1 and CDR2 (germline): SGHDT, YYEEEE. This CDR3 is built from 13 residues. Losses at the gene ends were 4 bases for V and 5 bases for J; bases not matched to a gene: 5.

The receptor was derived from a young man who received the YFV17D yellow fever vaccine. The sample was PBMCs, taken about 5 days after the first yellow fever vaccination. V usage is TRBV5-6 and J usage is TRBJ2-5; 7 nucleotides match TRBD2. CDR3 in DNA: TGTGCCAGCAGCCCGGGAGGTTCGGAGACCCAGTACTTC. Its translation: CASSPGGSETQYF. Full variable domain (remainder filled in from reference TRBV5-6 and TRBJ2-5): DAGVTQSPTHLIKTRGQQVTLRCSPKSGHDTVSWYQQALGQGPQFIFQYYEEEERQRGNFPDRFSGHQFPNYSSELNVNALLLGDSALYLCASSPGGSETQYFGPGTRLLVL.